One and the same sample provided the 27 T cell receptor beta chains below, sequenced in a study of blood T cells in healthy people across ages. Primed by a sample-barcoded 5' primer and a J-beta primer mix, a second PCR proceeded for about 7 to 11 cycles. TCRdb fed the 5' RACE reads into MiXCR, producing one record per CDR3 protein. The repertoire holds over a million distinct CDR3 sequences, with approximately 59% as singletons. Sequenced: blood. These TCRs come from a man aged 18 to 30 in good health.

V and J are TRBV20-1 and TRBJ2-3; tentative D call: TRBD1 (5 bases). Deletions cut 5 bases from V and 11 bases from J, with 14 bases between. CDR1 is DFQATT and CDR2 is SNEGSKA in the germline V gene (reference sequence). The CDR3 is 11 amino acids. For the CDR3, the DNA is TGCAGTGCTTTCAAGACGCAGGGGCAGTATTTT. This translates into CSAFKTQGQYF.

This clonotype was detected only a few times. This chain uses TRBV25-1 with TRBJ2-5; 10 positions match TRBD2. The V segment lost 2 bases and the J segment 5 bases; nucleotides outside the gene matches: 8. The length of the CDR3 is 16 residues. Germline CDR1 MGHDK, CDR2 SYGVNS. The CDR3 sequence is CASSELAGAFPETQYF. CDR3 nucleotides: TGTGCCAGCAGTGAACTAGCGGGAGCTTTTCCGGAGACCCAGTACTTC.

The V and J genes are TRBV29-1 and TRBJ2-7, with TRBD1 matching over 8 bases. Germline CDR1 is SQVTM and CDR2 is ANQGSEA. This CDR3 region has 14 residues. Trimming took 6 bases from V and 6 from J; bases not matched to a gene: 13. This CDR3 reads CSVMGQALSAEQYF. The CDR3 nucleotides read TGCAGCGTCATGGGACAGGCATTATCAGCCGAGCAGTACTTC.

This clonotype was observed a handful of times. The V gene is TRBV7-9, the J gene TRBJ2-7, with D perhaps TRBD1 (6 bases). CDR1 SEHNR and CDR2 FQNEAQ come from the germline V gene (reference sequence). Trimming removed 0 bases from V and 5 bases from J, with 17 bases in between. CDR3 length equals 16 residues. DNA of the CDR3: TGTGCCAGCAGCTTAGCCCCCCTGGGGGCTGGGAACGAGCAGTACTTC. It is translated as CASSLAPLGAGNEQYF.

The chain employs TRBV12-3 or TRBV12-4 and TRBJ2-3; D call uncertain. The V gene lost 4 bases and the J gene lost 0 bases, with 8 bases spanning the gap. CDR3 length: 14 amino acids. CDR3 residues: CASSYSASTDTQYF. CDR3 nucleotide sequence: TGTGCCAGCAGTTACAGTGCTAGCACAGATACGCAGTATTTT.

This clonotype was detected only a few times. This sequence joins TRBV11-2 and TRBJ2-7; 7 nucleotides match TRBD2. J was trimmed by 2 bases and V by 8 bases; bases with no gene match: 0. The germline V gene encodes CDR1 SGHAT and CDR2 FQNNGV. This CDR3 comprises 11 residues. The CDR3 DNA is TGTGCCAGCGCGGGGGCCTACGAGCAGTACTTC. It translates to CASAGAYEQYF.

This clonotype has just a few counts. CDR3 nucleotide sequence: TGTGCCACCACCGGGGCCACAGATACGCAGTATTTT. Translating gives CATTGATDTQYF. The chain has TRBV27 and TRBJ2-3; D may be TRBD1 or TRBD2 (5 bases each). The CDR3 loop spans 12 amino acids. Germline V CDR1 and CDR2: MNHEY, SMNVEV (reference sequence). The ends were cut back, 10 bases at V and 2 bases at J, with 10 bases in the middle.

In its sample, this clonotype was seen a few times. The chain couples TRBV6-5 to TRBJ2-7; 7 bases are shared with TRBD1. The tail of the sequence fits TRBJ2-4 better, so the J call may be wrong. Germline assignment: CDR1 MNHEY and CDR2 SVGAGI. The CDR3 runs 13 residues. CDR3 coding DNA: TGTGCCAGCAGCAGGGACAGAAAACACATTCAGTACTTC. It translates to CASSRDRKHIQYF.

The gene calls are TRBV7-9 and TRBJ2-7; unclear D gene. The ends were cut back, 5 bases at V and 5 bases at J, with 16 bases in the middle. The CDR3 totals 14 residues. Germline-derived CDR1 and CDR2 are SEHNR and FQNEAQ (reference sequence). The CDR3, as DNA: TGTGCCAGCAGCCCAACACACTCTTCGGACGAGCAGTACTTC. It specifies CASSPTHSSDEQYF.

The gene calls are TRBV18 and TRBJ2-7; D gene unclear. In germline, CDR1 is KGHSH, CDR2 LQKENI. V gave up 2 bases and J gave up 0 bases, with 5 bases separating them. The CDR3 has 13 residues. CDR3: CASSPFSSYEQYF. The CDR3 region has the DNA TGTGCCAGCTCACCATTCAGCTCCTACGAGCAGTACTTC.

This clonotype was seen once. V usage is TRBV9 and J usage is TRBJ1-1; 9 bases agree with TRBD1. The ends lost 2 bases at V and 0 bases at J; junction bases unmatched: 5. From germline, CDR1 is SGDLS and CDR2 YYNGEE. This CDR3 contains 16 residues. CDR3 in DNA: TGTGCCAGCAGCGTGGCGGGACAGGGCATGAACACTGAAGCTTTCTTT. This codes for CASSVAGQGMNTEAFF.

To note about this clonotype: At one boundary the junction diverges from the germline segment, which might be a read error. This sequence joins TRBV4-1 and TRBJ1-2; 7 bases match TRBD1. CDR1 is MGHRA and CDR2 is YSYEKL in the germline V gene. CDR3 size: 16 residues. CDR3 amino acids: CAGSQKEGRGWGGYTF. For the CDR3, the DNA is TGCGCCGGCAGCCAAAAAGAGGGCAGGGGGTGGGGCGGCTACACCTTC.

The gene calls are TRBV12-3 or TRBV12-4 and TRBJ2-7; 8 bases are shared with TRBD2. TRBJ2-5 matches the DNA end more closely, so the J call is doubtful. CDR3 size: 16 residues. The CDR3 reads CASSPGGSGSFETQYF. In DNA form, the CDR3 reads TGTGCCAGCAGTCCTGGAGGAAGCGGGAGCTTTGAGACCCAGTACTTC.

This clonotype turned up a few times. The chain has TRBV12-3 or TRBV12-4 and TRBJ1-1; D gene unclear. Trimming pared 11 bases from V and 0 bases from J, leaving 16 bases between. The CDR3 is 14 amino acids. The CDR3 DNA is TGTGCCTCCCAGGAGGATATCATGAACACTGAAGCTTTCTTT. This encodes CASQEDIMNTEAFF.

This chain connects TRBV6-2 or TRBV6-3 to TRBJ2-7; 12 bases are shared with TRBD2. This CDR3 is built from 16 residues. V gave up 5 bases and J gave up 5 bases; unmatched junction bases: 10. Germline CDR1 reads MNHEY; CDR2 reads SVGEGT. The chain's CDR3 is CASSRSATSGRNEQYF. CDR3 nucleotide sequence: TGTGCCAGCAGTCGATCCGCGACTAGCGGGAGAAACGAGCAGTACTTC.

This chain's CDR3 is CASRRWGEQETQYF. The DNA for the CDR3 is TGTGCCAGCAGAAGGTGGGGGGAACAAGAGACCCAGTACTTC. The J gene is TRBJ2-5, the V gene TRBV6-5; D might be TRBD2 (6 bases). This CDR3 comprises 14 residues. V dropped 6 bases and J dropped 2 bases, with 13 bases sitting between them. Germline V gene lookup returns CDR1 MNHEY and CDR2 SVGAGI.

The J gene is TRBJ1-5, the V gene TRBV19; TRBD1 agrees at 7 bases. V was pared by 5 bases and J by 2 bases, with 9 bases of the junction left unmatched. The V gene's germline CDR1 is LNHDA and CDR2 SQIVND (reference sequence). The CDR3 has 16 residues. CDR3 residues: CASSVRQGSGNQPQHF. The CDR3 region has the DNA TGTGCCAGTAGTGTAAGACAGGGTTCGGGCAATCAGCCCCAGCATTTT. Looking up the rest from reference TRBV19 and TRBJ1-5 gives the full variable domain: DGGITQSPKYLFRKEGQNVTLSCEQNLNHDAMYWYRQDPGQGLRLIYYSQIVNDFQKGDIAEGYSVSREKKESFPLTVTSAQKNPTAFYLCASSVRQGSGNQPQHFGDGTRLSIL.

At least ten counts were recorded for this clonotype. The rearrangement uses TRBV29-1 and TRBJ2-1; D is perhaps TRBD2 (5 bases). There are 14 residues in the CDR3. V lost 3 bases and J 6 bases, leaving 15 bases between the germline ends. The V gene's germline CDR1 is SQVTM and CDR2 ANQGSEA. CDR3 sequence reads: CSVDSNGELNEQFF. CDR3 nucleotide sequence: TGCAGCGTTGATTCTAACGGGGAGCTCAATGAGCAGTTCTTC.

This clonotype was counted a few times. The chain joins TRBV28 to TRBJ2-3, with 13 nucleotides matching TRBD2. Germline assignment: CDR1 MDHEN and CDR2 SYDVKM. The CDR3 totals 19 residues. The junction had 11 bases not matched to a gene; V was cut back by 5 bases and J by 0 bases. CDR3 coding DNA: TGTGCCAGCAGTCGCCCGACTAGCGGGGGGTCCACTAGCACAGATACGCAGTATTTT. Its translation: CASSRPTSGGSTSTDTQYF.

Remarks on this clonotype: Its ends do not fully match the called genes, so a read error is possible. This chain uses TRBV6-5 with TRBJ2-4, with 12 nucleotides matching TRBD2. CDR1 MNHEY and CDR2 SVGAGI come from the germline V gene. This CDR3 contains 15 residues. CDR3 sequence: CASSSLAGGSYGQYF. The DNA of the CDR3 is TGCGCCAGCAGTTCACTAGCGGGGGGATCCTACGGGCAGTACTTC.

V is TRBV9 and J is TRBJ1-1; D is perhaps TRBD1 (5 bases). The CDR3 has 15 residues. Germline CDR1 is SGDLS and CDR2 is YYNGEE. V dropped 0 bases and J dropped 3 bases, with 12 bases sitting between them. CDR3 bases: TGTGCCAGCAGCGTAGACGCAGGGCGGGACACTGAAGCTTTCTTT. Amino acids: CASSVDAGRDTEAFF. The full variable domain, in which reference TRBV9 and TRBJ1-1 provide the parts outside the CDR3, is DSGVTQTPKHLITATGQRVTLRCSPRSGDLSVYWYQQSLDQGLQFLIQYYNGEERAKGNILERFSAQQFPDLHSELNLSSLELGDSALYFCASSVDAGRDTEAFFGQGTRLTVV.

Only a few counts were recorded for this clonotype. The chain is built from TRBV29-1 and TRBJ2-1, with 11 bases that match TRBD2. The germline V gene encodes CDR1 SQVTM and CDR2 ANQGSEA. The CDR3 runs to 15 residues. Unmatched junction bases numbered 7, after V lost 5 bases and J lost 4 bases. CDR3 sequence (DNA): TGCAGCGTTCGACTAGCGGGGCACCTATACAATGAGCAGTTCTTC. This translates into CSVRLAGHLYNEQFF.

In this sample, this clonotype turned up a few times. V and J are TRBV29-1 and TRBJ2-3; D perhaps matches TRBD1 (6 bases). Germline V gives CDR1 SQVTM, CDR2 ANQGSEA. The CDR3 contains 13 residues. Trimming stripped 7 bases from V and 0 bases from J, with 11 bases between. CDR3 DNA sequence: TGCAGCGGAACCAGGGGTAGCACAGATACGCAGTATTTT. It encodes CSGTRGSTDTQYF.

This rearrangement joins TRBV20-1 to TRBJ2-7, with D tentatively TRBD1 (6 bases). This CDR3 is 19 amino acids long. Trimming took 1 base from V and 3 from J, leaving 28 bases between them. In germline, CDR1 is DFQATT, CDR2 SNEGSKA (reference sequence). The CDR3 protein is CSARGTQGSSIFELYEQYF. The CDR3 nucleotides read TGCAGTGCTAGAGGAACACAGGGATCCTCAATATTTGAGCTCTACGAGCAGTACTTC.

The CDR3, as DNA: TGTGCCAGCAGTCGACAGTCTAATAATTCACCCCTCCACTTT. Translated, it gives CASSRQSNNSPLHF. The rearrangement joins TRBV12-3 or TRBV12-4 to TRBJ1-6; D is possibly TRBD1 (5 bases). V shed 5 bases and J shed 5 bases, with 10 bases lying between them. The CDR3 covers 14 residues.

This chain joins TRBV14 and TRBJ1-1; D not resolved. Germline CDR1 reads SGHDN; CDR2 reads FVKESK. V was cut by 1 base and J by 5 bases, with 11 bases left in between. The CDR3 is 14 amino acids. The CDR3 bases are TGTGCCAGCAGCCAAGTTACTCGATCTACTGAAGCTTTCTTT. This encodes CASSQVTRSTEAFF.

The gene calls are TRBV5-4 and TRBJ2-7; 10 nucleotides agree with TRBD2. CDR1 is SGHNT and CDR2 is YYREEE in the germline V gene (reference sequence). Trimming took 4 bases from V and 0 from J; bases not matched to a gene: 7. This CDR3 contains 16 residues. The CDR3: CASSPRAGGNSYEQYF. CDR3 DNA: TGTGCCAGCAGCCCGCGAGCGGGGGGGAACTCCTACGAGCAGTACTTC.